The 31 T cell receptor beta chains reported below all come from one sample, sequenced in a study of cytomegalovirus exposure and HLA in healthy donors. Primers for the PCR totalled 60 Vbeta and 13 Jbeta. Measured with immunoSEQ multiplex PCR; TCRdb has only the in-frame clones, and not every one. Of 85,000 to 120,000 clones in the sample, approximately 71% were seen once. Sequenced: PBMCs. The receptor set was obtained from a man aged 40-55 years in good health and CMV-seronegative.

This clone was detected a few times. The CDR3 DNA sequence: TGTGCCAGTATAAATACAGGGAGTACAGGGAAATCCTACAATGAGCAGTTCTTC. Translated, it gives CASINTGSTGKSYNEQFF. The chain is built from TRBV27 and TRBJ2-1, with D perhaps TRBD1 (6 bases). Trimming removed 9 bases at V and 1 base at J, with 25 bases between. This CDR3 is built from 18 residues. Germline CDR1 reads MNHEY; CDR2 reads SMNVEV (reference sequence).

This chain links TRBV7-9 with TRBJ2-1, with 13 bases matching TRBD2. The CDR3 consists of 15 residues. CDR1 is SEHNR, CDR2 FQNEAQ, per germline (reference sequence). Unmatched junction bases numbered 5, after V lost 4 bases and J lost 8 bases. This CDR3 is CASSSGTSGAHEQFF. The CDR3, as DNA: TGTGCCAGCAGCTCGGGGACTAGCGGGGCCCATGAGCAGTTCTTC.

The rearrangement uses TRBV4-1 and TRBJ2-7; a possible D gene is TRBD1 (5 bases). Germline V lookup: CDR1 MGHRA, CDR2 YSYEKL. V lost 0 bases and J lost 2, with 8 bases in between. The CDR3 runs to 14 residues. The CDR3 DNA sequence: TGCGCCAGCAGCCAAGACCCAGGGCCCTACGAGCAGTACTTC. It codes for CASSQDPGPYEQYF.

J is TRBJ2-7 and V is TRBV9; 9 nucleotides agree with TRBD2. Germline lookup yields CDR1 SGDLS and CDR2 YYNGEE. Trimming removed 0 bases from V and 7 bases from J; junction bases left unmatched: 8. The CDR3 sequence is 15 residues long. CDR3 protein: CASSVGGGGAIEQYF. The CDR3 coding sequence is TGTGCCAGCAGCGTAGGTGGCGGGGGGGCCATTGAGCAGTACTTC. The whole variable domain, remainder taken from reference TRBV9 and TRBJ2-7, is DSGVTQTPKHLITATGQRVTLRCSPRSGDLSVYWYQQSLDQGLQFLIQYYNGEERAKGNILERFSAQQFPDLHSELNLSSLELGDSALYFCASSVGGGGAIEQYFGPGTRLTVT.

CDR3 coding DNA: TGCAGCGTTAGGAGGTCCCAAGATGTGGCAGCTTTCTTT. It yields the protein CSVRRSQDVAAFF. This chain links TRBV29-1 with TRBJ1-1, with D uncertain. Germline V gene sequence: CDR1 SQVTM, CDR2 ANQGSEA. The CDR3 covers 13 residues. Trimming took off 5 bases at V and 10 bases at J, with 20 bases between the two ends. Variable domain in full (rest from reference TRBV29-1 and TRBJ1-1): SAVISQKPSRDICQRGTSLTIQCQVDSQVTMMFWYRQQPGQSLTLIATANQGSEATYESGFVIDKFPISRPNLTFSTLTVSNMSPEDSSIYLCSVRRSQDVAAFFGQGTRLTVV.

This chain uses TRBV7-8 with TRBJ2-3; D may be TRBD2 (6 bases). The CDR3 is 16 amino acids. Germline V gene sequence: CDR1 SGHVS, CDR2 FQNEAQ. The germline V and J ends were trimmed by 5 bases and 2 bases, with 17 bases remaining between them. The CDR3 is CASSRARGDLTDTQYF. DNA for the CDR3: TGTGCCAGCAGCCGGGCCCGCGGGGACCTCACAGATACGCAGTATTTT.

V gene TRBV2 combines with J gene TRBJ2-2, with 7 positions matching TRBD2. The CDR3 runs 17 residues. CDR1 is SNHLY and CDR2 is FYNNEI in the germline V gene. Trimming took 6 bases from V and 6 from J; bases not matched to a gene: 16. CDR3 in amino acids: CASSQTSGAPGAGELFF. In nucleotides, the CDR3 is TGTGCCAGCAGCCAGACGAGCGGGGCCCCGGGGGCCGGGGAGCTGTTTTTT.

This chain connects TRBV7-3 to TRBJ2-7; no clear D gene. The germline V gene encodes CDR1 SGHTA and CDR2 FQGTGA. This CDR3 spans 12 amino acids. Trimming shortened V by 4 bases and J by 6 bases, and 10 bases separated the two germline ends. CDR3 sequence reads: CASSSHGGEQYF. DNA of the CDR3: TGTGCCAGCAGCTCTCACGGTGGCGAGCAGTACTTC.

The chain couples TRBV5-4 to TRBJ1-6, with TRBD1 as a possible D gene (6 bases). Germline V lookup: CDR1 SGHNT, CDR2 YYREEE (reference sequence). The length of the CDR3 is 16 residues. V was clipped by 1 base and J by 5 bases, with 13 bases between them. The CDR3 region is CASSLRGTGHNSPLHF. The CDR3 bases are TGTGCCAGCAGCTTGAGGGGGACGGGCCATAATTCACCCCTCCACTTT.

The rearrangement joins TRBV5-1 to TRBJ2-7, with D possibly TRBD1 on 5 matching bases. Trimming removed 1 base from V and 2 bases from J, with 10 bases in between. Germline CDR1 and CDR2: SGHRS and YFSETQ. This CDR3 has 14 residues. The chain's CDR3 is CASSLSGQTYEQYF. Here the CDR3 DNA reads TGCGCCAGCAGCTTGTCCGGACAAACCTACGAGCAGTACTTC. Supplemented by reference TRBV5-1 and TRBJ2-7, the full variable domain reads KAGVTQTPRYLIKTRGQQVTLSCSPISGHRSVSWYQQTPGQGLQFLFEYFSETQRNKGNFPGRFSGRQFSNSRSEMNVSTLELGDSALYLCASSLSGQTYEQYFGPGTRLTVT.

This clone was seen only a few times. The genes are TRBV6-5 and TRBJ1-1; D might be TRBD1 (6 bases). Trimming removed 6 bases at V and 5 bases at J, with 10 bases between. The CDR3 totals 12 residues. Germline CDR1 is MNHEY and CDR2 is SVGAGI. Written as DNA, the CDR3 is TGTGCCAGCAGAAAGGACAGTACTGAAGCTTTCTTT. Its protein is CASRKDSTEAFF.

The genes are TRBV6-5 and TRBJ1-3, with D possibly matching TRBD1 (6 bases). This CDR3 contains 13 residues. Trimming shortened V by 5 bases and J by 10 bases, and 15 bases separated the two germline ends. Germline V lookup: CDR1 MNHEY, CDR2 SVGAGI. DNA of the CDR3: TGTGCCAGCAGTACCGGGACACTCAAAACCATATATTTT. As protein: CASSTGTLKTIYF.

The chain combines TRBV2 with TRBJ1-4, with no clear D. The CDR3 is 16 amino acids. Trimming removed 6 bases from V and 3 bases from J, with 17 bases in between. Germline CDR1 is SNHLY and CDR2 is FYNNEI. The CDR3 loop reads CASSPIAGTANEKLFF. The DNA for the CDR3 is TGTGCCAGCAGCCCGATCGCGGGTACTGCTAATGAAAAACTGTTTTTT.

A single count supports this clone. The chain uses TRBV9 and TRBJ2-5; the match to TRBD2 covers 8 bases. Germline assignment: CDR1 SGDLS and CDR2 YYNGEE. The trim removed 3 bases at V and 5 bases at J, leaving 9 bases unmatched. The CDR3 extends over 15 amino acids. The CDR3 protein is CASSAPGGGVETQYF. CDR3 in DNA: TGTGCCAGCAGCGCCCCCGGGGGGGGAGTGGAGACCCAGTACTTC.

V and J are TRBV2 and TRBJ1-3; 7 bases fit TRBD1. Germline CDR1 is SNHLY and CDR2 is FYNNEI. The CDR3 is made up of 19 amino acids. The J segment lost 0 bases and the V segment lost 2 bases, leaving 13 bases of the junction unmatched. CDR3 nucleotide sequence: TGTGCCAGCAGTGAAATTCCCGGGACAGCCATTCTCTCTGGAAACACCATATATTTT. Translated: CASSEIPGTAILSGNTIYF.

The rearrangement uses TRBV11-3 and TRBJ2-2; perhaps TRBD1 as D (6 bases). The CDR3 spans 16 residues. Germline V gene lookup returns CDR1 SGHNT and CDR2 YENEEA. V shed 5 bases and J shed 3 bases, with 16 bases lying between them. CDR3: CASSPGPQGYTGELFF. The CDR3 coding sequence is TGTGCCAGCAGCCCCGGCCCGCAGGGGTACACCGGGGAGCTGTTTTTT.

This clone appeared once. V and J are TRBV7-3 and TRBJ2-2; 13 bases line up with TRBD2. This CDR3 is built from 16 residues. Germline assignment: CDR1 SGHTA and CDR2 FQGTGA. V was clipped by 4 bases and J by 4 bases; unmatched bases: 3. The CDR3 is CASSWGLAGSTGELFF. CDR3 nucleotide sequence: TGTGCCAGCAGCTGGGGACTAGCGGGATCCACCGGGGAGCTGTTTTTT.

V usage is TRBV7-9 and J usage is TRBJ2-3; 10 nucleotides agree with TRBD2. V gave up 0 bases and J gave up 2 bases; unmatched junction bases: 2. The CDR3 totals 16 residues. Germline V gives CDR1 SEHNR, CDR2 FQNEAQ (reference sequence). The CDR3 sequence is CASSLASGGTTDTQYF. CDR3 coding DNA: TGTGCCAGCAGCTTAGCTAGCGGGGGGACCACAGATACGCAGTATTTT. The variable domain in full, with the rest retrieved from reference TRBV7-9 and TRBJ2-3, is DTGVSQNPRHKITKRGQNVTFRCDPISEHNRLYWYRQTLGQGPEFLTYFQNEAQLEKSRLLSDRFSAERPKGSFSTLEIQRTEQGDSAMYLCASSLASGGTTDTQYFGPGTRLTVL.

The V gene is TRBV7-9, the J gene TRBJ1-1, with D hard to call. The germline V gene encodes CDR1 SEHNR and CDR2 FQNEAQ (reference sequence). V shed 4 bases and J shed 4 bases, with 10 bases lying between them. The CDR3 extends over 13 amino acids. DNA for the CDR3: TGTGCCAGCAGCTCCCCCCTAGGCACTGAAGCTTTCTTT. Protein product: CASSSPLGTEAFF.

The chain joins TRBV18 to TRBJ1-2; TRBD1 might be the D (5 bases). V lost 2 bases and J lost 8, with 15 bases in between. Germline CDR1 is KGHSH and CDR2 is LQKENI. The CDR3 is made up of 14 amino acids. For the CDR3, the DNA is TGTGCCAGCTCACCATCCCCGGGGGATTACGGCTACACCTTC. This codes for CASSPSPGDYGYTF.

The CDR3 loop is CASSDLAGAGYTQYF. The CDR3 coding sequence is TGTGCCAGCAGTGACCTAGCGGGGGCTGGATATACGCAGTATTTT. The V call is TRBV6-4, the J call TRBJ2-3; 10 bases match TRBD2. This CDR3 comprises 15 residues. CDR1 and CDR2 (germline): MRHNA, SNTAGT. The junction had 6 bases not matched to a gene; V was cut back by 2 bases and J by 7 bases.

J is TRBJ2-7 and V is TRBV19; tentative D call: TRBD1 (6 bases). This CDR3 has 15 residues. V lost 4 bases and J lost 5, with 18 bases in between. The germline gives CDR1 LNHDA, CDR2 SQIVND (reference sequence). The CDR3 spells CASSKRVQGRDEQYF. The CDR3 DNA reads TGTGCCAGTAGTAAGCGAGTACAGGGAAGGGACGAGCAGTACTTC.

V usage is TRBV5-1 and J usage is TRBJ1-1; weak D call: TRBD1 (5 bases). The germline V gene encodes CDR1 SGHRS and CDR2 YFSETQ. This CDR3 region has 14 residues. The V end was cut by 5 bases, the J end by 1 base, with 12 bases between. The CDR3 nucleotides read TGCGCCAGCAGTCAGGGTGGTAGGAACACTGAAGCTTTCTTT. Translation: CASSQGGRNTEAFF. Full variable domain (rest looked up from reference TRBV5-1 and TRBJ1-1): KAGVTQTPRYLIKTRGQQVTLSCSPISGHRSVSWYQQTPGQGLQFLFEYFSETQRNKGNFPGRFSGRQFSNSRSEMNVSTLELGDSALYLCASSQGGRNTEAFFGQGTRLTVV.

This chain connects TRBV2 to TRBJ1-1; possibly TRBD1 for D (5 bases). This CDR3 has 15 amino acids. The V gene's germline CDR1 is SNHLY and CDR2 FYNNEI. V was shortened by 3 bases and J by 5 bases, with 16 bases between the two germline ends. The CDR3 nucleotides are TGTGCCAGCAGTGATATGTTGGGGGGGGGAACTGAAGCTTTCTTT. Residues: CASSDMLGGGTEAFF.

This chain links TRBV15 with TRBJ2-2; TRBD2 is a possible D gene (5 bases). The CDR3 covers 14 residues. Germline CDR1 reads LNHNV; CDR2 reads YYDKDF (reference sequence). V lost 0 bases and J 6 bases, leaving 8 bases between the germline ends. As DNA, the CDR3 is TGTGCCACCAGCAGAGATGAGGGTGCCGGGGAGCTGTTTTTT. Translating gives CATSRDEGAGELFF. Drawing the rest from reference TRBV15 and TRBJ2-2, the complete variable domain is DAMVIQNPRYQVTQFGKPVTLSCSQTLNHNVMYWYQQKSSQAPKLLFHYYDKDFNNEADTPDNFQSRRPNTSFCFLDIRSPGLGDTAMYLCATSRDEGAGELFFGEGSRLTVL.

CDR3 nucleotides: TGTGCCAGTAGTACCCAGGGGTCGGGGAACTATGGCTACACCTTC. This sequence encodes CASSTQGSGNYGYTF. The chain has TRBV19 and TRBJ1-2, with D possibly TRBD1 on 6 matching bases. V was trimmed by 4 bases and J by 2 bases, leaving 14 bases between them. Germline V gene sequence: CDR1 LNHDA, CDR2 SQIVND (reference sequence). CDR3 size: 15 residues.

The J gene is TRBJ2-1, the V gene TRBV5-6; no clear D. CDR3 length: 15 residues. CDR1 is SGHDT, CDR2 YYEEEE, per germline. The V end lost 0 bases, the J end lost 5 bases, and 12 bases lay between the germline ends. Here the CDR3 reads CASSLGSFAHNEQFF. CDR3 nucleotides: TGTGCCAGCAGCTTGGGTAGCTTCGCTCACAATGAGCAGTTCTTC.

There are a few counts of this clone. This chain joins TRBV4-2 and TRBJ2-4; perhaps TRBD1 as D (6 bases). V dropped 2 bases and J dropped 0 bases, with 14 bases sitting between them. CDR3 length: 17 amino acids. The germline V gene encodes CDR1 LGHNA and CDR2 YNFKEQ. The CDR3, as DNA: TGTGCCAGCAGCCAAACCGGGGCAGGGGTAGCCAAAAACATTCAGTACTTC. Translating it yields CASSQTGAGVAKNIQYF.

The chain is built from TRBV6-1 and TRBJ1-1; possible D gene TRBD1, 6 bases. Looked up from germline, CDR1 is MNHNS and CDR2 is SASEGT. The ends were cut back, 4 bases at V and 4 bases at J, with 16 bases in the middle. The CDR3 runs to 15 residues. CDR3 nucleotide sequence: TGTGCCAGCAGTGTAGAACAGGGCATCGGCACTGAAGCTTTCTTT. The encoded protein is CASSVEQGIGTEAFF.

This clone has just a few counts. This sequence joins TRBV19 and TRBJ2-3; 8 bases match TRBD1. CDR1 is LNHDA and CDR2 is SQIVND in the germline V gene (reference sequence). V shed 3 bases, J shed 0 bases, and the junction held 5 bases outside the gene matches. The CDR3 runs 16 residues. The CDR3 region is CASSITRDRSTDTQYF. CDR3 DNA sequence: TGTGCCAGTAGTATCACGAGGGACAGGAGCACAGATACGCAGTATTTT. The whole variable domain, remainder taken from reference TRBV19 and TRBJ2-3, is DGGITQSPKYLFRKEGQNVTLSCEQNLNHDAMYWYRQDPGQGLRLIYYSQIVNDFQKGDIAEGYSVSREKKESFPLTVTSAQKNPTAFYLCASSITRDRSTDTQYFGPGTRLTVL.

This CDR3 reads CASSEGQGHRGTFF. The DNA of the CDR3 is TGTGCCAGCAGCGAGGGACAGGGGCATCGGGGCACTTTCTTT. The chain links TRBV6-1 to TRBJ1-1; 10 nucleotides align to TRBD1. From germline, CDR1 is MNHNS and CDR2 SASEGT. Trimming at V came to 6 bases and at J to 12 bases, leaving 13 bases not matched to a gene. The CDR3 is made up of 14 amino acids.